The 8 T cell receptor beta chains given below trace back to one sample, sequenced in a study of blood T cell repertoires in COVID-19. TCRdb's copy holds only in-frame clones and misses some; the assay was immunoSEQ multiplex PCR. The table has roughly 350,000 clones, around 86% seen once. Material for sequencing was peripheral blood. The source is a woman in her forties or fifties with COVID-19, enrolled during active disease.

The chain carries TRBV7-9 and TRBJ1-1; D is perhaps TRBD1 (5 bases). The ends were cut back, 3 bases at V and 3 bases at J, with 14 bases in the middle. The CDR3 contains 15 residues. Germline CDR1 SEHNR, CDR2 FQNEAQ (reference sequence). The CDR3 DNA is TGTGCCAGCAGCTTCAGGGCCGGGGGGGACACTGAAGCTTTCTTT. Translating it yields CASSFRAGGDTEAFF.

The chain employs TRBV18 and TRBJ2-1, with no clear D. The ends were cut back, 3 bases at V and 5 bases at J, with 8 bases in the middle. The germline V gene has CDR1 KGHSH and CDR2 LQKENI. This CDR3 is built from 13 residues. As DNA, the CDR3 is TGTGCCAGCTCACCGGGCAGAAACAATGAGCAGTTCTTC. Encoded protein: CASSPGRNNEQFF. Based on the CDR3 plus reference TRBV18 and TRBJ2-1, the full variable domain is NAGVMQNPRHLVRRRGQEARLRCSPMKGHSHVYWYRQLPEEGLKFMVYLQKENIIDESGMPKERFSAEFPKEGPSILRIQQVVRGDSAAYFCASSPGRNNEQFFGPGTRLTVL.

The genes are TRBV28 and TRBJ2-2; 9 bases line up with TRBD1. The CDR3 runs 16 residues. Germline CDR1 is MDHEN and CDR2 is SYDVKM. J was trimmed by 5 bases and V by 6 bases; bases with no gene match: 10. CDR3 in DNA: TGTGCCAGCAGAGCCTCCGGGACAGGGTTGACCGGGGAGCTGTTTTTT. Translated: CASRASGTGLTGELFF. The variable domain in full, completed from reference TRBV28 and TRBJ2-2, reads DVKVTQSSRYLVKRTGEKVFLECVQDMDHENMFWYRQDPGLGLRLIYFSYDVKMKEKGDIPEGYSVSREKKERFSLILESASTNQTSMYLCASRASGTGLTGELFFGEGSRLTVL.

The J gene is TRBJ2-2, the V gene TRBV5-5; D is uncertain. V was clipped by 3 bases and J by 3 bases, with 3 bases between them. This CDR3 contains 12 residues. CDR1 SGHKS and CDR2 YYEKEE come from the germline V gene (reference sequence). The CDR3 reads CASSSDTGELFF. The CDR3 DNA reads TGTGCCAGCAGCTCCGACACCGGGGAGCTGTTTTTT.

This chain joins TRBV7-3 and TRBJ2-3; 16 bases fit TRBD2. Germline V gives CDR1 SGHTA, CDR2 FQGTGA. This CDR3 has 17 residues. V was clipped by 5 bases and J by 5 bases; unmatched bases: 7. The CDR3, as DNA: TGTGCCAGCAGCCCGGGACTAGCGGGAGGGCCAAGAGATACGCAGTATTTT. This sequence encodes CASSPGLAGGPRDTQYF.

The chain employs TRBV19 and TRBJ2-1, with 10 bases aligning to TRBD2. The CDR3 is 17 residues long. With V trimmed by 3 bases and J by 0 bases, 5 bases remained unmatched. Germline CDR1 reads LNHDA; CDR2 reads SQIVND (reference sequence). The CDR3 DNA sequence: TGTGCCAGTAGTATCAAGGGGACTAGCGTCTCCTACAATGAGCAGTTCTTC. It is translated as CASSIKGTSVSYNEQFF. The full variable domain, with the rest looked up from reference TRBV19 and TRBJ2-1, is DGGITQSPKYLFRKEGQNVTLSCEQNLNHDAMYWYRQDPGQGLRLIYYSQIVNDFQKGDIAEGYSVSREKKESFPLTVTSAQKNPTAFYLCASSIKGTSVSYNEQFFGPGTRLTVL.

The chain employs TRBV7-8 and TRBJ2-7, with TRBD1 as a possible D gene (5 bases). V dropped 7 bases and J dropped 1 base, with 17 bases sitting between them. This CDR3 has 15 residues. CDR1 and CDR2 (germline): SGHVS, FQNEAQ. The CDR3 is CASKFSGAASYEQYF. The CDR3 DNA reads as TGTGCCAGCAAATTTAGTGGGGCCGCATCCTACGAGCAGTACTTC.

The chain joins TRBV6-5 to TRBJ1-1, with TRBD1 matching 7 bases. CDR1 and CDR2 from the germline V gene are MNHEY and SVGAGI. This CDR3 spans 14 amino acids. V trimming: 2 bases; J trimming: 7 bases; junction bases outside the gene matches: 7. For the CDR3, the DNA is TGTGCCAGCAGTTACGGACAGGCGAGGGGTGAAGCTTTCTTT. It codes for CASSYGQARGEAFF.